This T cell receptor beta chain was identified in a study of shared clonotypes between healthy human individuals. Germline V lookup: CDR1 PRHDT, CDR2 FYEKMQ (reference sequence). CDR3 length equals 16 residues. V lost 5 bases and J 0 bases, leaving 13 bases between the germline ends. Method: immunoSEQ multiplex PCR; TCRdb's copy keeps in-frame clones and lacks some. The sample contains approximately 1.9 million clones, 85% to 95% of which appear only once. Selected positively for CCR7 and CD45RO-negative, naive CD8 cells excluded terminally differentiated effector memory CD45RA+ cells. Study donors comprised healthy, HIV-negative adults devoid of recent acute infection or vaccination.

The V and J genes are TRBV13 and TRBJ2-2; D might be TRBD1 or TRBD2, each matching 5 bases. This sequence originates from a man younger than 35 in good health. Some clones in this sample may be carry-over from other donors' samples. The sequenced sample consisted of naive CD8+ T cells from PBMCs. The CDR3 sequence is CASSPGTAPNTGELFF. Here the CDR3 DNA reads TGTGCCAGCAGCCCCGGGACGGCTCCGAACACCGGGGAGCTGTTTTTT.